Below, 5 T cell receptor beta chains from the same sample are listed, as sequenced in a study of T cell responses to AZD1222 COVID-19 vaccine. The repertoire was sequenced with immunoSEQ multiplex PCR; TCRdb's copy has only in-frame clones and lacks some. Here the sample spans over 100,000 clones, about nine tenths being singletons. This specimen was peripheral blood, taken on day 0 of AZD1222 vaccination. Source of these receptors: an adult in good health.

Only a few counts were recorded for this clone. The chain recombines TRBV7-8 with TRBJ1-5, with TRBD1 matching 7 bases. Germline V gives CDR1 SGHVS, CDR2 FQNEAQ. The length of the CDR3 is 15 residues. Unmatched junction bases numbered 1, after V lost 2 bases and J lost 0 bases. In nucleotides, the CDR3 is TGTGCCAGCAGCTTAACAGGGGCTAGCAATCAGCCCCAGCATTTT. It is translated as CASSLTGASNQPQHF.

The chain uses TRBV7-6 and TRBJ2-3; TRBD2 aligns across 8 bases. V dropped 3 bases and J dropped 2; count of bases not matched to a gene: 4. This CDR3 has 15 residues. In germline, CDR1 is SGHVS, CDR2 FNYEAQ. In DNA, the CDR3 is TGTGCCAGCAGCTTCTTTAGCGGGGCCACAGATACGCAGTATTTT. This codes for CASSFFSGATDTQYF.

V usage is TRBV6-2 or TRBV6-3 and J usage is TRBJ1-2; tentatively, D is TRBD1 (5 bases). Trimming took 6 bases from V and 0 from J, leaving 17 bases between them. Germline V gene lookup returns CDR1 MNHEY and CDR2 SVGEGT. This CDR3 spans 16 amino acids. The CDR3 nucleotides read TGTGCCAGCAGCCCCACAGGCCGGCTAGCTAACTATGGCTACACCTTC. The encoded protein is CASSPTGRLANYGYTF.

This clone was counted only a few times. The chain employs TRBV9 and TRBJ2-1, with 8 bases fitting TRBD2. V lost 4 bases to trimming and J lost 6 bases; unmatched junction nucleotides: 9. CDR3 length: 15 amino acids. Per the germline V gene, CDR1 is SGDLS and CDR2 is YYNGEE. CDR3 amino acids: CASSRSGGLSNEQFF. As DNA, the CDR3 is TGTGCCAGCAGCCGGAGCGGGGGCCTATCCAATGAGCAGTTCTTC.

This clone showed up many times. V gene TRBV6-2 or TRBV6-3 combines with J gene TRBJ2-5; D may match TRBD1 or TRBD2 (5 bases each). The CDR3 covers 16 residues. V lost 2 bases, J lost 5 bases, and 18 bases lay in between. Germline assignment: CDR1 MNHEY and CDR2 SVGEGT. As DNA, the CDR3 is TGTGCCAGCAGTTACGTACGGGGCCTCCTTGGGGAGACCCAGTACTTC. This encodes CASSYVRGLLGETQYF.